These 22 T cell receptor beta chains originate from one sample sequenced in a study of immune evolution from preneoplasia to lung adenocarcinoma. Assay: immunoSEQ multiplex PCR; the TCRdb copy retains only in-frame clones and omits some. The sample has just under 5,000 clones; roughly 79% are singletons. What was sequenced was FFPE adjacent normal lung tissue. These receptor sequences come from an older donor with lung adenocarcinoma.

This clone occurred a few times. V and J are TRBV2 and TRBJ2-1; no definite D call. Trimming pared 6 bases from V and 0 bases from J, leaving 6 bases between. CDR1 is SNHLY and CDR2 is FYNNEI in the germline V gene. CDR3 length: 13 residues. The CDR3 bases are TGTGCCAGCAGGCCAACCTCCTACAATGAGCAGTTCTTC. Translation: CASRPTSYNEQFF.

This chain connects TRBV5-1 to TRBJ2-4; D is ambiguous. The CDR3 extends over 15 amino acids. The V gene's germline CDR1 is SGHRS and CDR2 YFSETQ. Trimming took off 0 bases at V and 7 bases at J, with 14 bases between the two ends. This CDR3 is CASSLEGDVWNIQYF. CDR3 nucleotides: TGCGCCAGCAGCTTGGAAGGTGACGTTTGGAACATTCAGTACTTC.

V and J are TRBV7-2 and TRBJ2-3, with 9 bases identical to TRBD2. Unmatched junction bases numbered 3, after V lost 6 bases and J lost 2 bases. This CDR3 region has 14 residues. From germline, CDR1 is SGHTA and CDR2 FQGNSA. The DNA of the CDR3 is TGTGCCAGCAGACTAGCGGGTAACACAGATACGCAGTATTTT. Protein sequence: CASRLAGNTDTQYF. The full variable domain, its missing parts supplied by reference TRBV7-2 and TRBJ2-3, is GAGVSQSPSNKVTEKGKDVELRCDPISGHTALYWYRQSLGQGLEFLIYFQGNSAPDKSGLPSDRFSAERTGGSVSTLTIQRTQQEDSAVYLCASRLAGNTDTQYFGPGTRLTVL.

The genes are TRBV27 and TRBJ2-7, with 11 bases lining up with TRBD1. Germline CDR1 reads MNHEY; CDR2 reads SMNVEV (reference sequence). The junction had 4 bases not matched to a gene; V was cut back by 6 bases and J by 3 bases. CDR3 length: 14 residues. This CDR3 reads CASRRTGGSYEQYF. As DNA, the CDR3 is TGTGCCAGCAGACGGACAGGGGGCAGCTACGAGCAGTACTTC.

CDR3 sequence reads: CASSLGQANEKLFF. The CDR3 DNA is TGTGCCAGCAGCTTGGGACAAGCTAATGAAAAACTGTTTTTT. The chain joins TRBV7-2 to TRBJ1-4; D may be TRBD1 (6 bases). Trimming shortened V by 3 bases and J by 3 bases, and 8 bases separated the two germline ends. Germline CDR1 and CDR2: SGHTA and FQGNSA. CDR3 length equals 14 residues.

The chain joins TRBV7-9 to TRBJ2-1; D might be TRBD2 (6 bases). CDR3 length equals 16 residues. CDR1 and CDR2 from the germline V gene are SEHNR and FQNEAQ (reference sequence). V lost 5 bases and J 5 bases, leaving 19 bases between the germline ends. The chain's CDR3 is CASSEGLGSGHNEQFF. The CDR3 DNA reads TGTGCCAGCAGCGAGGGTCTCGGTAGCGGACACAATGAGCAGTTCTTC.

The chain uses TRBV19 and TRBJ1-5; D remains ambiguous. Trimming left V 7 bases short and J 11 bases short, with 15 bases between. The CDR3 consists of 12 residues. Germline V gives CDR1 LNHDA, CDR2 SQIVND (reference sequence). DNA for the CDR3: TGTGCCAGTAAGGACCCCTCGGGAGCCCAGCATTTT. It yields the protein CASKDPSGAQHF.

V is TRBV6-5 and J is TRBJ2-7; 7 nucleotides agree with TRBD1. CDR3 length equals 15 residues. Germline V lookup: CDR1 MNHEY, CDR2 SVGAGI. V lost 2 bases, J lost 4 bases, and 8 bases stayed unmatched. CDR3 sequence reads: CASSYGKGARYEQYF. The DNA for the CDR3 is TGTGCCAGCAGTTACGGAAAGGGGGCGAGGTACGAGCAGTACTTC.

The chain couples TRBV6-5 to TRBJ1-1; a possible D gene is TRBD1 (6 bases). This CDR3 has 16 residues. Trimming left V 0 bases short and J 0 bases short, with 11 bases between. Germline V CDR1 and CDR2: MNHEY, SVGAGI. The CDR3 region has the DNA TGTGCCAGCAGTTACTCGGCCCAGGGGCTGAACACTGAAGCTTTCTTT. It specifies CASSYSAQGLNTEAFF.

The chain recombines TRBV4-2 with TRBJ1-1; possible D gene TRBD1, 6 bases. V lost 4 bases, J lost 2 bases, and 23 bases lay in between. The CDR3 is 18 amino acids. Germline V gives CDR1 LGHNA, CDR2 YNFKEQ. CDR3 region: CASSPLQGRGQRNTEAFF. The DNA for the CDR3 is TGTGCCAGCAGCCCACTACAGGGACGGGGGCAACGAAACACTGAAGCTTTCTTT.

The rearrangement joins TRBV7-2 to TRBJ2-3; D possibly uses TRBD1 or TRBD2 (5 bases each). Trimming cost V 3 bases and J 3 bases, with 13 bases left between them. Germline V CDR1 and CDR2: SGHTA, FQGNSA. The CDR3 consists of 15 residues. The CDR3 here is CASSFRDPRTDTQYF. The CDR3 DNA reads TGTGCCAGCAGCTTTAGGGACCCCCGGACAGATACGCAGTATTTT.

A few counts support this clone. The chain recombines TRBV7-3 with TRBJ2-3, with 7 bases fitting TRBD2. Germline V gene lookup returns CDR1 SGHTA and CDR2 FQGTGA. CDR3 length: 14 amino acids. Trimming removed 7 bases from V and 6 bases from J; junction bases left unmatched: 10. DNA for the CDR3: TGTGCCAGCACCAGCGGGATAGACGGCGATACGCAGTATTTT. It specifies CASTSGIDGDTQYF.

The chain employs TRBV11-2 and TRBJ2-1; D remains ambiguous. CDR3 size: 13 residues. The germline CDR1 and CDR2 sequences are SGHAT and FQNNGV. With 1 base removed from V and 3 bases from J, the gap between germline ends came to 4 bases. The CDR3 DNA follows: TGTGCCAGCAGCTTAGGGGGCTACAATGAGCAGTTCTTC. Its translation is CASSLGGYNEQFF.

This clone occurred a few times. The chain uses TRBV2 and TRBJ2-1, with D unresolved. V lost 4 bases, J lost 10 bases, and 8 bases lay in between. This CDR3 is built from 11 residues. Germline CDR1 reads SNHLY; CDR2 reads FYNNEI. The CDR3 spells CASSGAIEQFF. The DNA for the CDR3 is TGTGCCAGCAGTGGTGCGATCGAGCAGTTCTTC.

This clone came up once. This sequence joins TRBV11-2 and TRBJ2-3; the D gene could be TRBD1 or TRBD2 (5 bases each). CDR1 and CDR2 (germline): SGHAT, FQNNGV. Trimming cost V 0 bases and J 5 bases, with 21 bases left between them. This CDR3 contains 18 residues. The CDR3 DNA sequence: TGTGCCAGCAGCTTAGATCCCCAGGCGGGTTCACAGGAAGATACGCAGTATTTT. This encodes CASSLDPQAGSQEDTQYF.

The chain links TRBV7-2 to TRBJ2-3, with D uncertain. Trimming removed 6 bases from V and 5 bases from J, with 9 bases in between. The CDR3 spans 12 residues. Germline V gives CDR1 SGHTA, CDR2 FQGNSA. The chain's CDR3 is CASSFVGDTQYF. CDR3 nucleotides: TGTGCCAGCAGTTTTGTGGGAGATACGCAGTATTTT.

The chain employs TRBV29-1 and TRBJ1-4; D unclear. The CDR3 contains 10 residues. Germline CDR1 SQVTM, CDR2 ANQGSEA. Trimming removed 7 bases at V and 7 bases at J, with 7 bases between. The CDR3 protein is CSAGSEKLFF. Written as DNA, the CDR3 is TGCAGCGCTGGAAGTGAAAAACTGTTTTTT.

V usage is TRBV18 and J usage is TRBJ2-2, with D tentatively TRBD1 (5 bases). The V end was cut by 3 bases, the J end by 3 bases, with 14 bases between. The germline V gene has CDR1 KGHSH and CDR2 LQKENI. This CDR3 is 16 amino acids long. CDR3 DNA sequence: TGTGCCAGCTCACCCCTTTCCAGGGCGGACACCGGGGAGCTGTTTTTT. Translated: CASSPLSRADTGELFF.

V and J are TRBV4-2 and TRBJ2-2; D may be TRBD1 (6 bases). The CDR3 covers 16 residues. V lost 4 bases and J lost 5, with 17 bases in between. CDR1 is LGHNA and CDR2 is YNFKEQ in the germline V gene. The CDR3 DNA is TGTGCCAGCAGCCTGGGAGAGGGCCAGGGGACCGGGGAGCTGTTTTTT. Translating gives CASSLGEGQGTGELFF.

The V gene is TRBV30, the J gene TRBJ1-1; tentatively, D is TRBD1 (6 bases). This CDR3 comprises 13 residues. V lost 0 bases and J 4 bases, leaving 9 bases between the germline ends. Germline V CDR1 and CDR2: GTSNPN, SVGIG (reference sequence). Here the CDR3 DNA reads TGTGCCTGGAGTGTAGGGGGGGGCACTGAAGCTTTCTTT. Encoded protein: CAWSVGGGTEAFF.

This chain uses TRBV28 with TRBJ2-7; no reliable D call. CDR3 length: 13 residues. CDR1 and CDR2 from the germline V gene are MDHEN and SYDVKM. Trimming left V 3 bases short and J 2 bases short, with 8 bases between. CDR3 nucleotide sequence: TGTGCCAGCAGTTTTATAGGAGCCTACGAGCAGTACTTC. It specifies CASSFIGAYEQYF.

Only one count was recorded for this clone. The chain is built from TRBV7-2 and TRBJ2-7; D uncertain. The CDR3 consists of 11 residues. V gave up 1 base and J gave up 4 bases, with 2 bases separating them. CDR1 and CDR2 (germline): SGHTA, FQGNSA. The CDR3 is CASSLVYEQYF. CDR3 bases: TGTGCCAGCAGCTTAGTTTACGAGCAGTACTTC.